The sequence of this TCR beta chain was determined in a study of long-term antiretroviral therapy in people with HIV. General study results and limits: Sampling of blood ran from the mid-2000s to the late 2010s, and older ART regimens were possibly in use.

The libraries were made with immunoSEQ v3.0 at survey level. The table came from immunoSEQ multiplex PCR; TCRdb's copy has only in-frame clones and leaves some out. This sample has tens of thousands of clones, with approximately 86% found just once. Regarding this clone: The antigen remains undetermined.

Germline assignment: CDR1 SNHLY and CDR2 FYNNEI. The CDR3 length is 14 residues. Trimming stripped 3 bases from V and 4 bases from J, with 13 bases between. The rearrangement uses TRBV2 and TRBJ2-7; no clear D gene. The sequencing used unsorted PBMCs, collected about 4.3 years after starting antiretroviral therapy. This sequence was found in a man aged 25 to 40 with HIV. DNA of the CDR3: TGTGCCAGCAGTGAGCCAGGACGGGTTTACGAGCAGTACTTC. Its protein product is CASSEPGRVYEQYF.